This record looks at one T cell receptor (beta chain) sequence and its context. TCRdb fed the 5' RACE reads into MiXCR, producing one record per CDR3 protein. The sample yields a few hundred thousand distinct CDR3 sequences, roughly 18% seen once. The data were taken from a study of T-cell memory formation after mild COVID-19. Germline CDR1 is SGHVS and CDR2 is FQNEAQ. V was pared by 5 bases and J by 7 bases, with 3 bases between. This CDR3 has 11 residues. The receptor was derived from a man aged 18-30 years who had mild COVID-19 (a few samples of this study predate the infection). Cell type and time point are not known. Sequencing input: PBMCs or a T cell subset sorted from them (not recorded which). The chain has TRBV7-8 and TRBJ1-6, with D unclear. In DNA form, the CDR3 reads TGTGCCAGCAGCGACAATTCACCCCTCCACTTT. Translating it yields CASSDNSPLHF.